These T cell receptor beta chains were read from a single sample in a study of T-cell reconstitution after alpha-beta-depleted transplantation in children. MiXCR, run by TCRdb on the PCR reads, gives a single entry per CDR3 protein. This sample has hundreds of thousands of distinct CDR3 sequences, with around 13% found just once. Sample: PBMCs, taken before TCRalphabeta/CD19-depleted stem cell transplant. These receptors originate from a girl aged 2 to 9 with congenital amegakaryocytic thrombocytopenia, due to receive a stem cell transplant. Each CDR3 is given with its conserved first and last residue. Each record gives: V gene, clone size, D gene, J gene, CDR3 DNA, CDR3 protein. D genes are given only for firm matches. Clone size, where shown, is once, few, many, or a class for clones that have expanded.

TRBV29-1	many	TRBD1	TRBJ2-2	TGCAGCGTACAGGGGAGCACCGGGGAGCTGTTTTTT	CSVQGSTGELFF
TRBV15	many	TRBD2	TRBJ2-1	TGTGCCACCAGCAGATTTGTTAGCGGGAGAGTTTTCTACAATGAGCAGTTCTTC	CATSRFVSGRVFYNEQFF
TRBV7-9	NA	NA	TRBJ2-1	TGTGCCAGTTTAGGGACGGCCGGATACAATGAGCAGTTCTTC	CASLGTAGYNEQFF
TRBV5-1	NA	NA	TRBJ1-2	TGCGCCAGCAGCTTGGGTTGGGAGGCTGGCTACACCTTC	CASSLGWEAGYTF
TRBV27	NA	NA	TRBJ2-7	TGTGCCAGCCGGAAGGGGGACATAACTAACGAGCAGTACTTC	CASRKGDITNEQYF
TRBV6-1	many	NA	TRBJ2-3	TGTGCCAGCAGTCGGGATCCCGGACAAAATACGCAGTATTTT	CASSRDPGQNTQYF
TRBV7-7	many	NA	TRBJ2-1	TGTGCCAGCAGCTTTTTCGGGCCCCATGAGCAGTTCTTC	CASSFFGPHEQFF
TRBV15	NA	NA	TRBJ2-4	TGTGCCACCAGCAGAGCGACCCATAGTACCAAAAACATTCAGTACTTC	CATSRATHSTKNIQYF
TRBV6-5	many	NA	TRBJ1-4	TGTGCCAGCAGTTACTCGAGACAAGGTGAAAGGGAACTGTTTTTT	CASSYSRQGERELFF
TRBV20-1	NA	TRBD2	TRBJ2-1	TGCAGTGCACCTCAGCGGGATTTACTTTACAATGAGCAGTTCTTC	CSAPQRDLLYNEQFF
TRBV5-1	many	NA	TRBJ2-1	TGCGCCAGCAGCTTGGCCCTAGTCGGTGAGCAGTTCTTC	CASSLALVGEQFF
TRBV6-1	NA	NA	TRBJ1-5	TGTGCCAGCAGCACAGGGCCCGAGGGCAATCAGCCCCAGCATTTT	CASSTGPEGNQPQHF
TRBV12-3/TRBV12-4	many	NA	TRBJ1-2	TGTGCCAGCAGCCAAATACCCGGGGGACCGTATGGCTACACCTTC	CASSQIPGGPYGYTF
TRBV7-2	few	NA	TRBJ2-1	TGTGCCAGCAGCTTAGGGTATGTGGGTTTGCAGCAGTTCTTC	CASSLGYVGLQQFF
TRBV6-5	many	NA	TRBJ1-1	TGTGCCAGCAGCCGTGGCTTAGGAGCTTTCTTT	CASSRGLGAFF
TRBV14	NA	TRBD2	TRBJ2-5	TGTGCCAGCAGCCAAGAGTTTGCTAGCGGGAGTGAGACCCAGTACTTC	CASSQEFASGSETQYF
TRBV19	NA	TRBD2	TRBJ2-1	TGTGCCAGTAGAGCCGGGACTAGCGGGATTTTGGACAATGAGCAGTTCTTC	CASRAGTSGILDNEQFF
TRBV7-2	many	TRBD1	TRBJ1-4	TGTGCCAGCAGCCAGGACAGGGGGCGAGAAAAACTGTTTTTT	CASSQDRGREKLFF
TRBV5-1	NA	TRBD1	TRBJ2-5	TGCGCCAGCAGCTTCAGAATTACAGGGGGCGAAGAGACCCAGTACTTC	CASSFRITGGEETQYF
TRBV7-3	few	NA	TRBJ2-3	TGTGCCAGCTGTTTAGATCGATGGGATGGGGAAATGAACACAGATACGCAGTATTTT	CASCLDRWDGEMNTDTQYF
TRBV3-1	few	TRBD1	TRBJ1-1	TGTGCCAGCAGCCAAGCGACAGGGGGCACTGAAGCTTTCTTT	CASSQATGGTEAFF
TRBV20-1	many	TRBD2	TRBJ2-1	TGCAGTGCCCCTCCCCTAGCGGGATATTCCTACAATGAGCAGTTCTTC	CSAPPLAGYSYNEQFF
TRBV29-1	few	NA	TRBJ2-7	TGCAGCGTTGTCGGGTTACAGGAGGGGACTGCCTACGAGCAGTACTTC	CSVVGLQEGTAYEQYF